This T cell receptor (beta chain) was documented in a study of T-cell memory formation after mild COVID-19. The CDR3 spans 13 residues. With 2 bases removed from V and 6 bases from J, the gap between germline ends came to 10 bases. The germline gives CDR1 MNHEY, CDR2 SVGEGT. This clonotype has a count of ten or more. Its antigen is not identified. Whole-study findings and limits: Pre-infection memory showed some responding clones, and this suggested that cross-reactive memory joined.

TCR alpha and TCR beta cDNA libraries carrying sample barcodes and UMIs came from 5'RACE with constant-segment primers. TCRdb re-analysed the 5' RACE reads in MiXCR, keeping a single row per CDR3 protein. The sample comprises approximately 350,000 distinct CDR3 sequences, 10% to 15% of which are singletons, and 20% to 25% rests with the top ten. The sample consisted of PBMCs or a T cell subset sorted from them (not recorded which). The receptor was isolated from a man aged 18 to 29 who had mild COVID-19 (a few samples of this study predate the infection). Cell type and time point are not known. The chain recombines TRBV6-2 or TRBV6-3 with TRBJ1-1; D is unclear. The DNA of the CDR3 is TGTGCCAGCAGTTACAGTGATGGTCCTGAAGCTTTCTTT. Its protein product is CASSYSDGPEAFF.